This passage covers 10 T cell receptor beta chains from one sample sequenced in a study of blood T cell repertoires in COVID-19. Produced via immunoSEQ multiplex PCR; TCRdb's table is partial and in-frame only. Found here are 390,000 or so clones, 83% of them singletons; the top ten hold around 5%. The sample was PBMCs or T cells enriched from blood (not recorded which). These TCRs come from a woman between 50 and 59 years old who had recovered from COVID-19.

The CDR3 DNA is TGTGCCTGGTACCGGGGGGATGGCTACACCTTC. Its protein is CAWYRGDGYTF. The chain uses TRBV30 and TRBJ1-2, with a possible D match to TRBD1 (5 bases). Per the germline V gene, CDR1 is GTSNPN and CDR2 is SVGIG (reference sequence). There are 11 residues in the CDR3. Trimming pared 5 bases from V and 6 bases from J, leaving 10 bases between.

This rearrangement joins TRBV11-1 to TRBJ1-2; 7 bases agree with TRBD1. The ends lost 5 bases at V and 4 bases at J; junction bases unmatched: 10. Germline V gene data show CDR1 as SGHAT and CDR2 as FQDESV (reference sequence). This CDR3 spans 15 amino acids. In DNA form, the CDR3 reads TGTGCCAGCAGCCCTTTGGACAGGACCTTCTATGGCTACACCTTC. It translates to CASSPLDRTFYGYTF.

This rearrangement joins TRBV2 to TRBJ1-1, with 7 nucleotides matching TRBD1. The CDR3 contains 14 residues. The ends lost 4 bases at V and 5 bases at J; junction bases unmatched: 7. From germline, CDR1 is SNHLY and CDR2 FYNNEI. CDR3 DNA: TGTGCCAGCAGTGCAGGGGGGCCTTGGACTGAAGCTTTCTTT. Amino acid sequence: CASSAGGPWTEAFF.

The rearrangement links TRBV11-3 to TRBJ1-2; 9 nucleotides agree with TRBD1. Germline V CDR1 and CDR2: SGHNT, YENEEA. Trimming removed 4 bases from V and 5 bases from J; junction bases left unmatched: 5. This CDR3 has 14 amino acids. The CDR3: CASSSRTGDYGYTF. In nucleotides, the CDR3 is TGTGCCAGCAGCTCCCGGACAGGGGATTATGGCTACACCTTC.

The V call is TRBV4-3, the J call TRBJ1-1, with D tentatively TRBD1 (6 bases). CDR1 is LGHNA and CDR2 is YSLEER in the germline V gene. This CDR3 comprises 18 residues. Trimming took 1 base from V and 0 from J, leaving 18 bases between them. The DNA of the CDR3 is TGCGCCAGCAGCCAAGGCCGCCAACAGGGCTTCATGAACACTGAAGCTTTCTTT. Amino acid sequence: CASSQGRQQGFMNTEAFF.

The rearrangement joins TRBV30 to TRBJ1-1; 7 bases agree with TRBD1. Losses at the gene ends were 5 bases for V and 1 base for J; bases not matched to a gene: 1. The CDR3 length is 12 residues. CDR1 and CDR2 (germline): GTSNPN, SVGIG (reference sequence). The CDR3 coding sequence is TGTGCCTGGGGACAGGAGAACACTGAAGCTTTCTTT. It encodes CAWGQENTEAFF.

This sequence joins TRBV6-4 and TRBJ1-5; perhaps TRBD1 as D (5 bases). The CDR3 covers 19 residues. The V gene lost 4 bases and the J gene lost 7 bases, with 29 bases spanning the gap. CDR1 and CDR2 from the germline V gene are MRHNA and SNTAGT. This CDR3 is CASSGLLLRKRGQGQPQHF. CDR3 bases: TGTGCCAGCAGTGGCCTCCTCCTCCGCAAAAGGGGTCAGGGCCAGCCCCAGCATTTT.

This clone was seen just once. The rearrangement joins TRBV5-5 to TRBJ2-5; 8 nucleotides line up with TRBD1. The CDR3 runs 16 residues. V dropped 0 bases and J dropped 2; count of bases not matched to a gene: 6. Germline V CDR1 and CDR2: SGHKS, YYEKEE (reference sequence). CDR3 protein: CASSLVQGARQETQYF. The CDR3 DNA is TGTGCCAGCAGCTTGGTCCAGGGGGCGCGGCAAGAGACCCAGTACTTC.

This chain links TRBV5-1 with TRBJ2-2, with 13 bases fitting TRBD2. V lost 1 base, J lost 4 bases, and 4 bases stayed unmatched. CDR3 length: 17 amino acids. From germline, CDR1 is SGHRS and CDR2 YFSETQ. The CDR3 nucleotides read TGCGCCAGCAGCTTGACTAGCGGGGGGGCCGGCACCGGGGAGCTGTTTTTT. Amino acid sequence: CASSLTSGGAGTGELFF.

The chain carries TRBV7-9 and TRBJ1-1; 7 nucleotides match TRBD1. This CDR3 has 14 amino acids. Germline V gives CDR1 SEHNR, CDR2 FQNEAQ (reference sequence). Trimming took 5 bases from V and 5 from J; bases not matched to a gene: 8. The CDR3 DNA sequence: TGTGCCAGCAGCCCATCGACAGGGCGGACTGAAGCTTTCTTT. This sequence encodes CASSPSTGRTEAFF.